This T cell receptor (beta chain) is from a study of T cell repertoires in cytomegalovirus infection (dated by TCRdb to 2018 to 2020). Regarding the complete study: Alongside well-studied HLA-B-restricted epitopes, the peptide stimulations were aimed at recently identified HLA-C-restricted CMV epitopes, whose presentation resists viral immunomodulation. The HLA type of each donor mattered for the analysis, because public TCR beta signatures pointed to carriage of CMV infection along with the matching HLA type.

Overall results and qualifications from the work: The ex vivo response was dominated by HLA-C-restricted CMV-specific TCR beta clonotypes, which also provided the single most frequent clonotype in two of eight donors. Carriers of CMV infection plus the relevant HLA type were discriminated by the cumulative frequency of public TCR beta family members in the study cohort and in an independent 352-donor cohort.

Sequencing relied on an Illumina HiSeq 1500. TCRdb reprocessing: public reads trimmed at Q25 with fastp, clones called with MiXCR, in-frame beta chains kept. Entries are consolidated by CDR3 protein sequence, retaining the most common genes and DNA. This sample gives around 750,000 distinct CDR3 sequences in total; approximately 30% of them show up just once. The ten largest clones take up around 11% of the sample. Reading the germline V gene gives CDR1 SGHVS and CDR2 FQNEAQ. Between the V and J ends, shortened by 3 bases and 3 bases respectively, the junction contains 11 bases. CDR3 length: 14 amino acids, cysteine to phenylalanine. The sequence is cut down to CDR3 DNA, 42 bases in frame from base 1. This clonotype was picked up many times. No cognate antigen has been identified for it. Base quality data are lacking; no much larger clone is found one base away. The treatment or condition label, as the study defines it: in vitro stimulation with specific CMV peptide epitopes to enrich CMV-specific T cells.

This TCR derives from a human donor in good health (CMV status not recorded). Some clones in this sample may be carry-over from other donors' samples. The material was cultured CD8+ T cells from PBMCs, obtained from culture after CMV antigen stimulation. The rearrangement joined TRBV7-8 to TRBJ2-5; 7 matching bases give a weak D call of TRBD2. The DNA reads as follows: TGTGCCAGCAGCTTGGGGGGGGCGGAAGAGACCCAGTACTTC. It codes for CASSLGGAEETQYF.